This T cell receptor (beta chain) was sequenced in a study of blood T cell repertoires in COVID-19. Study background: There were acute and convalescent COVID-19 samples, and they came from the United States, Italy and Spain. From T cells, B-cell-depleted T cells, or PBMCs came the material, which was cDNA or gDNA.

Seattle participants joined during active infection and were tracked over time. Germline V gene sequence: CDR1 ENHRY, CDR2 SYGVKD. V trimming: 7 bases; J trimming: 1 base; junction bases outside the gene matches: 7. This CDR3 is built from 15 residues. Per the original methods: Reference gene primer amplification gave estimated nucleated cell counts. This table comes from immunoSEQ multiplex PCR, and its TCRdb copy is limited to in-frame clones, with some not included. Clone size and the V and J calls come from that table; the DNA yielded D and trimming. The sample lists 200,000 to 300,000 clones; around 87% were seen once.

The clonotype originates from a woman aged 55-70 years with COVID-19, enrolled during active disease. The chain uses TRBV10-3 and TRBJ2-1; 7 bases line up with TRBD2. Sample: peripheral blood. CDR3 in DNA: TGTGCCATCACCGCGGTTAGCGGGTCCTACAATGAGCAGTTCTTC. Encoded protein: CAITAVSGSYNEQFF.